This T cell receptor (beta chain) was captured by sequencing in a study of blood T cell repertoires in COVID-19. The overall study: From the United States, Italy and Spain came samples of acute and convalescent COVID-19.

As handled by the study authors: Amplification from reference gene primers served as the basis for estimated nucleated cell counts. Profiled with immunoSEQ multiplex PCR; TCRdb holds only in-frame clones, not every one. Clone size and the V and J calls come from that table; the DNA yielded D and trimming. The data show about 500,000 clones, 70% to 90% seen once. Per germline, CDR1 MDHEN and CDR2 SYDVKM. The V and J ends lost 6 bases and 3 bases respectively, with 11 bases between them. The CDR3 runs to 13 residues. The V and J genes are TRBV28 and TRBJ1-1; no firm D call. The TCR sequence derives from a woman aged 45-65 years with COVID-19, enrolled during active disease. Material: peripheral blood. CDR3 bases: TGTGCCAGCAGCGAACCACGGGACACTGAAGCTTTCTTT. Translated, it gives CASSEPRDTEAFF.